The 15 T cell receptor beta chains listed next were all sequenced from one sample in a study of T cell repertoires in cytomegalovirus infection. TCRdb ran MiXCR on the reads and lists one entry per CDR3 protein. The sample holds around 530,000 distinct CDR3 sequences; about 30% are singletons and the top ten take about 12%. What was sequenced was PBMCs. The origin of the receptors is a human donor in good health (CMV status not recorded). Some clones in this sample may be carry-over from other donors' samples.

The genes are TRBV5-5 and TRBJ2-3, with 8 bases aligning to TRBD2. The CDR3 is made up of 15 amino acids. The germline V gene has CDR1 SGHKS and CDR2 YYEKEE (reference sequence). V dropped 4 bases and J dropped 4; count of bases not matched to a gene: 8. The CDR3 here is CASSPLAGMADTQYF. CDR3 in DNA: TGTGCCAGCAGCCCATTAGCGGGAATGGCAGATACGCAGTATTTT.

This clonotype was seen more than once but under ten times. V and J are TRBV20-1 and TRBJ2-3; 8 bases are a match to TRBD1. J was trimmed by 5 bases and V by 2 bases; bases with no gene match: 12. Germline CDR1 reads DFQATT; CDR2 reads SNEGSKA (reference sequence). This CDR3 region has 16 residues. The CDR3 loop reads CSARSFGQGARDTQYF. The CDR3 region has the DNA TGCAGTGCTAGATCGTTCGGACAGGGAGCGAGAGATACGCAGTATTTT.

V is TRBV12-3 or TRBV12-4 and J is TRBJ2-3, with 14 nucleotides matching TRBD2. Germline trimming cut 8 bases from V and 6 bases from J; bases unmatched to any gene: 10. This CDR3 region has 16 residues. CDR3 protein: CASGTGTSGSGDTQYF. The CDR3 region has the DNA TGTGCCAGCGGGACCGGGACTAGCGGGAGCGGGGATACGCAGTATTTT.

The chain joins TRBV6-6 to TRBJ2-5, with a possible D match to TRBD1 (5 bases). CDR3 length: 13 amino acids. Trimming cost V 9 bases and J 5 bases, with 16 bases left between them. CDR1 and CDR2 from the germline V gene are MNHNY and SVGAGI (reference sequence). The CDR3 loop reads CASRGRLRETQYF. In DNA, the CDR3 is TGTGCCAGTAGGGGTCGTTTGCGGGAGACCCAGTACTTC.

This chain connects TRBV6-2 or TRBV6-3 to TRBJ2-7; D is possibly TRBD1 or TRBD2 (6 bases each). V gave up 5 bases and J gave up 8 bases, with 13 bases separating them. CDR1 and CDR2 from the germline V gene are MNHEY and SVGEGT. This CDR3 is built from 12 residues. In DNA form, the CDR3 reads TGTGCCAGCAGTGGAAAGGGGGGAAAGCAGTACGTC. Translation gives CASSGKGGKQYV.

The chain couples TRBV20-1 to TRBJ2-3; TRBD2 agrees at 14 bases. This CDR3 has 17 amino acids. Germline-derived CDR1 and CDR2 are DFQATT and SNEGSKA (reference sequence). J lost 4 bases, V lost 7 bases, and 13 bases had no gene match. In DNA form, the CDR3 reads TGCAGTGTCACCCCCGGGACTAGCGGGAGAGTCGCAGATACGCAGTATTTT. This codes for CSVTPGTSGRVADTQYF.

This clonotype showed up just a few times. The chain employs TRBV28 and TRBJ1-5; 7 bases align to TRBD1. This CDR3 is 14 amino acids long. Germline V gene lookup returns CDR1 MDHEN and CDR2 SYDVKM. V gave up 3 bases and J gave up 5 bases; unmatched junction bases: 4. The CDR3 reads CASSFGTVDQPQHF. CDR3 nucleotides: TGTGCCAGCAGTTTTGGGACAGTCGATCAGCCCCAGCATTTT.

V and J are TRBV20-1 and TRBJ2-3; D unresolved. CDR3 length: 13 residues. Deletions cut 1 base from V and 3 bases from J, with 8 bases between. Germline V gene lookup returns CDR1 DFQATT and CDR2 SNEGSKA (reference sequence). The CDR3 sequence: CSARGYGTDTQYF. The CDR3 coding sequence is TGCAGTGCTAGAGGGTATGGGACAGATACGCAGTATTTT.

The gene calls are TRBV27 and TRBJ1-2; no clear D. The CDR3 has 14 residues. V dropped 2 bases and J dropped 4 bases, with 11 bases sitting between them. Germline V gene lookup returns CDR1 MNHEY and CDR2 SMNVEV (reference sequence). The CDR3 sequence: CASSLKGSSYGYTF. The DNA for the CDR3 is TGTGCCAGCAGTTTAAAAGGGTCCAGCTATGGCTACACCTTC.

The chain employs TRBV20-1 and TRBJ2-1; 14 nucleotides match TRBD2. Germline V lookup: CDR1 DFQATT, CDR2 SNEGSKA (reference sequence). CDR3 length: 17 residues. V shed 6 bases and J 8 bases; nucleotides not matched to a gene: 15. The CDR3 nucleotides read TGCAGTGCCGCCGGGACTAGCGGGAGCCTTGGGTTCGATGAGCAGTTCTTC. It yields the protein CSAAGTSGSLGFDEQFF.

The CDR3 here is CASSPRGTREHGYTF. The CDR3 coding sequence is TGTGCCAGCAGCCCCCGCGGGACTCGGGAACACGGCTACACCTTC. The V call is TRBV5-4, the J call TRBJ1-2; a weak D match, TRBD1 (5 bases). Trimming took off 4 bases at V and 8 bases at J, with 21 bases between the two ends. Per germline, CDR1 SGHNT and CDR2 YYREEE (reference sequence). This CDR3 has 15 amino acids. The full variable domain, in which reference TRBV5-4 and TRBJ1-2 provide the parts outside the CDR3, is ETGVTQSPTHLIKTRGQQVTLRCSSQSGHNTVSWYQQALGQGPQFIFQYYREEENGRGNFPPRFSGLQFPNYSSELNVNALELDDSALYLCASSPRGTREHGYTFGSGTRLTVV.

This clonotype was recorded many times. The chain joins TRBV7-9 to TRBJ2-1, with unresolved D. V was clipped by 5 bases and J by 7 bases, with 15 bases between them. Germline V gene data show CDR1 as SEHNR and CDR2 as FQNEAQ (reference sequence). This CDR3 is 14 amino acids long. The CDR3 reads CASSVPPEDNEQFF. CDR3 DNA: TGTGCCAGCAGCGTACCTCCCGAGGATAATGAGCAGTTCTTC.

The chain is built from TRBV6-1 and TRBJ2-1; 8 bases fit TRBD2. This CDR3 region has 15 residues. The junction had 9 bases not matched to a gene; V was cut back by 3 bases and J by 8 bases. Per germline, CDR1 MNHNS and CDR2 SASEGT. The CDR3 bases are TGTGCCAGCAGTGATTTGAGCGGGAGTCGCCATGAGCAGTTCTTC. As protein: CASSDLSGSRHEQFF.

This clonotype was detected only a few times. The chain carries TRBV6-1 and TRBJ1-1; maybe TRBD1 (6 bases). Looked up from germline, CDR1 is MNHNS and CDR2 is SASEGT. The V and J ends lost 9 bases and 2 bases respectively, with 22 bases between them. The length of the CDR3 is 16 residues. The CDR3 DNA reads TGTGCCAGTGTCCGACAGGCCGCGGCGTTTAACACTGAAGCTTTCTTT. Amino acid sequence: CASVRQAAAFNTEAFF.

This clonotype has a handful of counts. Written as DNA, the CDR3 is TGCGCCAGCAGCCAGGACAGGGGCTACGAGCAGTACTTC. This encodes CASSQDRGYEQYF. The chain carries TRBV4-3 and TRBJ2-7, with TRBD1 matching 9 bases. Trimming removed 3 bases from V and 3 bases from J; junction bases left unmatched: 0. CDR1 and CDR2 (germline): LGHNA, YSLEER. The CDR3 is made up of 13 amino acids.